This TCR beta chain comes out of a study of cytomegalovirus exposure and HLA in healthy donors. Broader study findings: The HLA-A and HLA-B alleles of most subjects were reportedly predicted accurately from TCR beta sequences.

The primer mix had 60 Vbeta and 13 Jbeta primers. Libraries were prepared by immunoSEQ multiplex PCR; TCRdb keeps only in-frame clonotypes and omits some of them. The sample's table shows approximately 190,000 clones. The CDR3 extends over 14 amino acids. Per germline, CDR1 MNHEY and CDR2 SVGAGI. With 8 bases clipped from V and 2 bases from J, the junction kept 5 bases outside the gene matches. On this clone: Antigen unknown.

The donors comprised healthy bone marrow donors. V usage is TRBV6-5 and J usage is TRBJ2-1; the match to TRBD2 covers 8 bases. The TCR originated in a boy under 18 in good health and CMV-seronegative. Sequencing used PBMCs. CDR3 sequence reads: CASGVAGTYNEQFF. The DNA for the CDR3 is TGTGCCAGCGGAGTAGCGGGGACCTACAATGAGCAGTTCTTC.